These 5 T cell receptor beta chains originate from one sample sequenced in a study of a mutant IDH1 vaccine in newly diagnosed glioma. The data were produced by immunoSEQ multiplex PCR, yet TCRdb's version contains in-frame clones alone and is incomplete. The sample holds under 25,000 clones; 93% are singletons and the top ten take 0.95% to 1.5%. Time point noted: baseline, week 1 (first vaccination visit). Treatment here: pre-vaccination baseline after standard-of-care therapy. The sequenced sample was PBMCs, obtained from a glioma patient treated with radiotherapy, temozolomide or both. The receptors come from a man in his forties with glioma.

The genes are TRBV29-1 and TRBJ2-3; no reliable D call. This CDR3 has 12 amino acids. The V and J ends lost 2 bases and 4 bases respectively, with 7 bases between them. The germline V gene has CDR1 SQVTM and CDR2 ANQGSEA. CDR3 amino acids: CSVEQWADTQYF. CDR3 bases: TGCAGCGTTGAACAGTGGGCAGATACGCAGTATTTT.

V usage is TRBV4-2 and J usage is TRBJ2-7; D not resolved. V was trimmed by 4 bases and J by 4 bases, leaving 8 bases between them. CDR3 length: 12 amino acids. Germline assignment: CDR1 LGHNA and CDR2 YNFKEQ. CDR3 in amino acids: CASSPGGYEQYF. Here the CDR3 DNA reads TGTGCCAGCAGCCCAGGCGGTTACGAGCAGTACTTC.

The chain joins TRBV6-1 to TRBJ1-1; possibly TRBD1 for D (6 bases). Germline assignment: CDR1 MNHNS and CDR2 SASEGT. Deletions cut 8 bases from V and 5 bases from J, with 15 bases between. The CDR3 has 13 amino acids. This chain's CDR3 is CASAQGRVTEAFF. As DNA, the CDR3 is TGTGCCAGCGCACAGGGTCGGGTGACTGAAGCTTTCTTT.

The chain employs TRBV19 and TRBJ2-2; D is perhaps TRBD2 (5 bases). The germline V and J ends were trimmed by 11 bases and 3 bases, with 10 bases remaining between them. Per the germline V gene, CDR1 is LNHDA and CDR2 is SQIVND (reference sequence). The CDR3 has 12 amino acids. In nucleotides, the CDR3 is TGTGCCGGATTGGAGGACACCGGGGAGCTGTTTTTT. Its protein product is CAGLEDTGELFF.

The gene calls are TRBV27 and TRBJ1-2; D perhaps matches TRBD1 (6 bases). This CDR3 contains 14 residues. Germline values: CDR1 MNHEY, CDR2 SMNVEV (reference sequence). V shed 4 bases and J shed 3 bases, with 12 bases lying between them. In DNA form, the CDR3 reads TGTGCCAGCAGTTCTATACAGGGAGACTATGGCTACACCTTC. Its translation: CASSSIQGDYGYTF.